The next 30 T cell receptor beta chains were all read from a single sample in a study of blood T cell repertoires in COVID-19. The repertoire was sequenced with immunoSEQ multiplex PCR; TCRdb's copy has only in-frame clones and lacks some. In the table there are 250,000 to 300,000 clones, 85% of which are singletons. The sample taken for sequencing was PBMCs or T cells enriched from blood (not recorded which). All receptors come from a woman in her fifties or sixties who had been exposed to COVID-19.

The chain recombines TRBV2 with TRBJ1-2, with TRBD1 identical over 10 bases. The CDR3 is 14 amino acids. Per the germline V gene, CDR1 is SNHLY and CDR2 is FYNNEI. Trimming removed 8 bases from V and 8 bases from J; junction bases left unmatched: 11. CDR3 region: CASRETGGVRGYTF. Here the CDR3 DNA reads TGTGCCAGCCGAGAGACAGGGGGCGTACGGGGCTACACCTTC.

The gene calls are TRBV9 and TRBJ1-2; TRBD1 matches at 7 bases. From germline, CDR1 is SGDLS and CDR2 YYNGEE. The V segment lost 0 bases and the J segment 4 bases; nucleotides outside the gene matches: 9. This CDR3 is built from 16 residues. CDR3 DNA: TGTGCCAGCAGCGTAGAGGACAGGCCCGTCTTCTATGGCTACACCTTC. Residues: CASSVEDRPVFYGYTF. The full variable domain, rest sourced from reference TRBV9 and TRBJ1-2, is DSGVTQTPKHLITATGQRVTLRCSPRSGDLSVYWYQQSLDQGLQFLIQYYNGEERAKGNILERFSAQQFPDLHSELNLSSLELGDSALYFCASSVEDRPVFYGYTFGSGTRLTVV.

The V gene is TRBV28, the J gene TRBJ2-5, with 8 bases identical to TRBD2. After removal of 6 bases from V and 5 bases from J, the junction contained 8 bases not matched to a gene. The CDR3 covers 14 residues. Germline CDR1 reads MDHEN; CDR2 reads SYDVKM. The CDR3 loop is CASRSGGSLETQYF. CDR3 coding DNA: TGTGCCAGCAGGTCGGGGGGGTCCTTGGAGACCCAGTACTTC. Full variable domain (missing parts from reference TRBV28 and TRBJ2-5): DVKVTQSSRYLVKRTGEKVFLECVQDMDHENMFWYRQDPGLGLRLIYFSYDVKMKEKGDIPEGYSVSREKKERFSLILESASTNQTSMYLCASRSGGSLETQYFGPGTRLLVL.

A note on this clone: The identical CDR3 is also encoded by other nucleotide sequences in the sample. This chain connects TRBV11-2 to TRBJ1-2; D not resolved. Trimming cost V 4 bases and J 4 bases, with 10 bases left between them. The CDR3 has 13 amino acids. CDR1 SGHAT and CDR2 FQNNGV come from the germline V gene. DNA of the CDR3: TGTGCCAGCAGCTCCACAGCCCTCTATGGCTACACCTTC. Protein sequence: CASSSTALYGYTF. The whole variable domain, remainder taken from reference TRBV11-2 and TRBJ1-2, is EAGVAQSPRYKIIEKRQSVAFWCNPISGHATLYWYQQILGQGPKLLIQFQNNGVVDDSQLPKDRFSAERLKGVDSTLKIQPAKLEDSAVYLCASSSTALYGYTFGSGTRLTVV.

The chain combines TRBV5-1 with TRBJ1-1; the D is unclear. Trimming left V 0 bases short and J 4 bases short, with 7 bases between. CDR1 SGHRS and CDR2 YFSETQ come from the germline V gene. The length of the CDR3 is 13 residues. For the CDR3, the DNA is TGCGCCAGCAGCTTGGCCTCAGGCACTGAAGCTTTCTTT. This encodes CASSLASGTEAFF.

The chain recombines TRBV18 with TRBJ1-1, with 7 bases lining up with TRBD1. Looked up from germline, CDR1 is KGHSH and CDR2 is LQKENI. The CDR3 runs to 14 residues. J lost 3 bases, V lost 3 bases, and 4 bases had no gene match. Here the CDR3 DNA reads TGTGCCAGCTCACCGACTACAGGGGACACTGAAGCTTTCTTT. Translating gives CASSPTTGDTEAFF.

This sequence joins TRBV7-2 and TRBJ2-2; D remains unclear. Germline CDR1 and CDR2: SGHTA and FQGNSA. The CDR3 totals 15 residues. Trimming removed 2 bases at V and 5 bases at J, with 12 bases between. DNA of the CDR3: TGTGCCAGCAGCTTATTACACAGTGGGACCGGGGAGCTGTTTTTT. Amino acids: CASSLLHSGTGELFF.

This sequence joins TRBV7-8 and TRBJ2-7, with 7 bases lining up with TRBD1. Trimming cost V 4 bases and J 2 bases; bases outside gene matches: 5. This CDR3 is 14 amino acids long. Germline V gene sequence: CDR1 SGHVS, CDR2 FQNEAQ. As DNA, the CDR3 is TGTGCCAGCAGCTCCCCGGGGACAGCCTACGAGCAGTACTTC. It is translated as CASSSPGTAYEQYF.

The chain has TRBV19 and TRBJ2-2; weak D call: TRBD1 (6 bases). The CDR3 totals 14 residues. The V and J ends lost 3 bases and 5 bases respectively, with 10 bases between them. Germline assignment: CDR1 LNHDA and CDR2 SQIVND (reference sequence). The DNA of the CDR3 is TGTGCCAGTAGTATCCTCAGGGGTACCGGGGAGCTGTTTTTT. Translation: CASSILRGTGELFF. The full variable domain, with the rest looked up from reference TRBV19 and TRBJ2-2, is DGGITQSPKYLFRKEGQNVTLSCEQNLNHDAMYWYRQDPGQGLRLIYYSQIVNDFQKGDIAEGYSVSREKKESFPLTVTSAQKNPTAFYLCASSILRGTGELFFGEGSRLTVL.

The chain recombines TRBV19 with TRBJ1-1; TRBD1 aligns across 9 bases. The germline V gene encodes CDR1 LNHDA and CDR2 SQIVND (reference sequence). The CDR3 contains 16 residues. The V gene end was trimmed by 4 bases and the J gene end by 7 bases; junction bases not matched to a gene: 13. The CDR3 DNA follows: TGTGCCAGTAGTAAGCACAGGGGGCCCGGGAGGAATGAAGCTTTCTTT. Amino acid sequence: CASSKHRGPGRNEAFF.

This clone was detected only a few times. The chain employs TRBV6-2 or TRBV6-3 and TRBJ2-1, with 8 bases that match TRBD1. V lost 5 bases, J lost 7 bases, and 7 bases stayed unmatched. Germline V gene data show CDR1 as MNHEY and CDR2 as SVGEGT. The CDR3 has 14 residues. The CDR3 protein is CASSPDRGDNEQFF. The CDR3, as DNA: TGTGCCAGCAGTCCAGACAGGGGCGATAATGAGCAGTTCTTC.

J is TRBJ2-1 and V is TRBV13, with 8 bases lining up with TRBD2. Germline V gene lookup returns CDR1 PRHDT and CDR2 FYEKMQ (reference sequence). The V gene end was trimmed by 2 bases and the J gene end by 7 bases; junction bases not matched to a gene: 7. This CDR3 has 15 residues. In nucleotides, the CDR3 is TGTGCCAGCAGCTTAACAACAGCGGGGGTGAATGAGCAGTTCTTC. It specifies CASSLTTAGVNEQFF.

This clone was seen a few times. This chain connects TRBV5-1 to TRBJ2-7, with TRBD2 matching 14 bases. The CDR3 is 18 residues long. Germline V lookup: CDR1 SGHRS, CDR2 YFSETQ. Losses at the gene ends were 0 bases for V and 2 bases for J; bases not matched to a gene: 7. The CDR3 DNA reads TGCGCCAGCAGCTTGGCCGGGACTAGCGGGGGAATCGCCTACGAGCAGTACTTC. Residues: CASSLAGTSGGIAYEQYF.

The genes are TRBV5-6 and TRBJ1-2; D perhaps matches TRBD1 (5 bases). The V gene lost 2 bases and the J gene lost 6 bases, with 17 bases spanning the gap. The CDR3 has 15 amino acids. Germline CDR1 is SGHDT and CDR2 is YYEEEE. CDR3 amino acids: CASSFRAGFRDGYTF. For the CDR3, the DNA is TGTGCCAGCAGCTTCCGGGCAGGGTTCAGGGATGGCTACACCTTC.

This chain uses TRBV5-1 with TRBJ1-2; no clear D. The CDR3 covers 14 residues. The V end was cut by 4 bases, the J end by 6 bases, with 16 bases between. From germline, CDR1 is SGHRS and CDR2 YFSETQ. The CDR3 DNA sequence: TGCGCCAGCAGCATGCTAAGGTTAGGAGATGGCTACACCTTC. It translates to CASSMLRLGDGYTF.

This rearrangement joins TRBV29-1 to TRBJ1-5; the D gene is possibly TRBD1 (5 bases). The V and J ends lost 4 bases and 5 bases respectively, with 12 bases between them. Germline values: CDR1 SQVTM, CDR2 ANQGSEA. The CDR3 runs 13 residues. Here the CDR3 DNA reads TGCAGCGTTGGGTGGGGCCGTGATCAGCCCCAGCATTTT. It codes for CSVGWGRDQPQHF.

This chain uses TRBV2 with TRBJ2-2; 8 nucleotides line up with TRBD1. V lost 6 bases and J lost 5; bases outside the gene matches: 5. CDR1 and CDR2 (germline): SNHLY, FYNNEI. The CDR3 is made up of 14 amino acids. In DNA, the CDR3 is TGTGCCAGCAGCCCTACAGGGGGAACCGGGGAGCTGTTTTTT. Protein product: CASSPTGGTGELFF.

CDR3 protein: CASSLGAGTEAFF. In DNA form, the CDR3 reads TGTGCCAGCAGCTTGGGGGCGGGGACTGAAGCTTTCTTT. The chain links TRBV5-6 to TRBJ1-1; no reliable D call. The length of the CDR3 is 13 residues. The V end lost 0 bases, the J end lost 5 bases, and 8 bases lay between the germline ends. Germline-derived CDR1 and CDR2 are SGHDT and YYEEEE.

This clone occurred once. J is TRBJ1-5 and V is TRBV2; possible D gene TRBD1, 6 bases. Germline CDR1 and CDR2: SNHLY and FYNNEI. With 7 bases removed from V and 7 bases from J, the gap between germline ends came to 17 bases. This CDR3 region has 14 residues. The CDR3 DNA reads TGTGCCAGCACCCCGGGACATGGGTTACAGCCCCAGCATTTT. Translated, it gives CASTPGHGLQPQHF.

The CDR3: CATSSTYGYTF. The DNA for the CDR3 is TGTGCCACCAGTAGCACCTATGGCTACACCTTC. The rearrangement uses TRBV24-1 and TRBJ1-2; D is unclear. The germline V gene has CDR1 KGHDR and CDR2 SFDVKD. CDR3 length: 11 residues. V was shortened by 6 bases and J by 4 bases, with 5 bases between the two germline ends.

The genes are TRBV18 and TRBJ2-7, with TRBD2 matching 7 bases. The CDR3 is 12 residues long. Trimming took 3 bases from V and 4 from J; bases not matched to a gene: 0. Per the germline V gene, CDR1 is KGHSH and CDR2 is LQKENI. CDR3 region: CASSPGGYEQYF. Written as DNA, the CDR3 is TGTGCCAGCTCACCGGGAGGGTACGAGCAGTACTTC.

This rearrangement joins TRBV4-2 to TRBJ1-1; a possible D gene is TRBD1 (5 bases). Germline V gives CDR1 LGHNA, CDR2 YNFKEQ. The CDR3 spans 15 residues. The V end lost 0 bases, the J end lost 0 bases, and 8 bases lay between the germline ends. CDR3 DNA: TGTGCCAGCAGCCAAGAGACGGGGGTGAACACTGAAGCTTTCTTT. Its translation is CASSQETGVNTEAFF.

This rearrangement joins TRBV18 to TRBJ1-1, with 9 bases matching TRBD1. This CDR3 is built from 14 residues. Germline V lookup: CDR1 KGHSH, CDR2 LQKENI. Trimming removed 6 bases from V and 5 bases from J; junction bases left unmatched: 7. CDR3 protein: CASSGDRVGTEAFF. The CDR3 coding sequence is TGTGCCAGCTCGGGGGACAGGGTTGGAACTGAAGCTTTCTTT.

This CDR3 reads CSVVGQGYEQYF. CDR3 coding DNA: TGCAGCGTGGTCGGACAGGGCTACGAGCAGTACTTC. This chain uses TRBV29-1 with TRBJ2-7; 8 positions agree with TRBD1. CDR1 is SQVTM, CDR2 ANQGSEA, per germline. The CDR3 has 12 residues. Unmatched junction bases numbered 4, after V lost 6 bases and J lost 3 bases.

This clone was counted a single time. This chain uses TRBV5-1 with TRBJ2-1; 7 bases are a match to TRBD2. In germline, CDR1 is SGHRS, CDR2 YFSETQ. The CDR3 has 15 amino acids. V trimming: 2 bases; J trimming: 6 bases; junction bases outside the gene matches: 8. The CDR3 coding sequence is TGCGCCAGCAGCTTTCCGGGACTAAGAACCAATGAGCAGTTCTTC. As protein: CASSFPGLRTNEQFF.

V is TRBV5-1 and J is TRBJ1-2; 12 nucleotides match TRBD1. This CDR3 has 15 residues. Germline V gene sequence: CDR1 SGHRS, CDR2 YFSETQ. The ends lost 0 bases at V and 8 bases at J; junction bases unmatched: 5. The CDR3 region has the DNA TGCGCCAGCAGCTTGGAGGGGACAGGGGGCGTAGGCTACACCTTC. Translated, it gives CASSLEGTGGVGYTF.

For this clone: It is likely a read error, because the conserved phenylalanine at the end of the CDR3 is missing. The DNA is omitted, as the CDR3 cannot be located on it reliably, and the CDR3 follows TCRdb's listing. The chain's CDR3 is CASSGNRGSDIS. The V gene is TRBV9, the J gene TRBJ1-4; the D call TRBD1 from the table was never checked on the DNA. Germline V gene data show CDR1 as SGDLS and CDR2 as YYNGEE. The CDR3 length is 12 residues, termini included.

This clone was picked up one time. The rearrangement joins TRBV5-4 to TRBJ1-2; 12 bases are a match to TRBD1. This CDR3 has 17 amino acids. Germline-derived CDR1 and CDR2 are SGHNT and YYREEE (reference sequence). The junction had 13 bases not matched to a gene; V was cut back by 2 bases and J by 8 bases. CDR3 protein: CASSFPERDRGRRGYTF. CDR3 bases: TGTGCCAGCAGCTTCCCCGAGAGGGACAGGGGGCGGAGGGGCTACACCTTC.

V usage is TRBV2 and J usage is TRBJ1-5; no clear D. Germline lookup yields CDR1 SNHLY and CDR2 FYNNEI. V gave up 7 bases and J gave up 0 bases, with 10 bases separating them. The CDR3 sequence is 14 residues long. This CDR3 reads CASTLLPSNQPQHF. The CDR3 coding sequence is TGTGCCAGCACACTTCTTCCTAGCAATCAGCCCCAGCATTTT. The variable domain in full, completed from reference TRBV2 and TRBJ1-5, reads EPEVTQTPSHQVTQMGQEVILRCVPISNHLYFYWYRQILGQKVEFLVSFYNNEISEKSEIFDDQFSVERPDGSNFTLKIRSTKLEDSAMYFCASTLLPSNQPQHFGDGTRLSIL.

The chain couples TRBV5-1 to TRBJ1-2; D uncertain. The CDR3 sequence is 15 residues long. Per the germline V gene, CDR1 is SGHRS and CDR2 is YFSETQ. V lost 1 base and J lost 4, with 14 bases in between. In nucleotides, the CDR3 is TGCGCCAGCAGCTTGAGGTTCGACCGCGGCTATGGCTACACCTTC. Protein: CASSLRFDRGYGYTF.